These T cell receptor beta chains were read from a single sample in a study of T cell responses to AZD1222 COVID-19 vaccine. Clones were read by immunoSEQ multiplex PCR, and TCRdb kept only the in-frame ones, dropping some. Of about 140,000 clones in the sample, just over 90% are singletons; the top ten hold roughly 9%. The specimen comprised peripheral blood, sampled on day 0 of AZD1222 vaccination. All receptors derive from an adult in good health. The CDR3 runs from the conserved cysteine through the conserved F or W. The D gene is left open where the match is weak. Only part of the rows carry a size: once, few, many, or a class if the clone is expanded.

clone size: .
V gene: TRBV28
D gene: TRBD1
J gene: TRBJ1-2
CDR3 protein: CASSSGQGERYTF
CDR3 DNA: TGTGCCAGCAGTTCAGGACAGGGGGAGCGCTACACCTTC

clone size: .
V gene: TRBV7-2
D gene: TRBD1
J gene: TRBJ2-7
CDR3 protein: CASSTTGGHYEQYF
CDR3 DNA: TGTGCCAGCAGCACCACAGGGGGCCACTACGAGCAGTACTTC

clone size: .
V gene: TRBV7-3
D gene: .
J gene: TRBJ2-7
CDR3 protein: CASSLHTVGPYEQYF
CDR3 DNA: TGTGCCAGCAGCTTACATACCGTCGGGCCGTACGAGCAGTACTTC

clone size: once
V gene: TRBV5-6
D gene: .
J gene: TRBJ1-3
CDR3 protein: CASSLRGTGNTIYF
CDR3 DNA: TGTGCCAGCAGCTTGAGAGGGACTGGAAACACCATATATTTT

clone size: .
V gene: TRBV2
D gene: .
J gene: TRBJ1-1
CDR3 protein: CASSDVDTEAFF
CDR3 DNA: TGTGCCAGCAGTGATGTGGACACTGAAGCTTTCTTT

clone size: .
V gene: TRBV11-3
D gene: .
J gene: TRBJ1-1
CDR3 protein: CASSSGQGNTEAFF
CDR3 DNA: TGTGCCAGCAGCTCAGGACAAGGGAACACTGAAGCTTTCTTT

clone size: .
V gene: TRBV5-1
D gene: .
J gene: TRBJ2-3
CDR3 protein: CASSPNRDISTDTQYF
CDR3 DNA: TGCGCCAGCAGCCCTAACCGAGACATAAGCACAGATACGCAGTATTTT

clone size: .
V gene: TRBV18
D gene: .
J gene: TRBJ1-2
CDR3 protein: CASSDQYQGPYGYTF
CDR3 DNA: TGTGCCAGCTCAGATCAATATCAGGGCCCTTATGGCTACACCTTC

clone size: .
V gene: TRBV7-9
D gene: TRBD1
J gene: TRBJ2-1
CDR3 protein: CASSLSGQGQYNEQFF
CDR3 DNA: TGTGCCAGCAGCTTATCGGGACAGGGCCAGTACAATGAGCAGTTCTTC

clone size: .
V gene: TRBV11-3
D gene: .
J gene: TRBJ1-1
CDR3 protein: CASSSPVAEAFF
CDR3 DNA: TGTGCCAGCAGCTCCCCGGTGGCTGAAGCTTTCTTT

clone size: once
V gene: TRBV2
D gene: .
J gene: TRBJ2-1
CDR3 protein: CASSESLGGFYNEQFF
CDR3 DNA: TGTGCCAGCAGTGAATCCCTGGGGGGATTTTACAATGAGCAGTTCTTC

clone size: .
V gene: TRBV25-1
D gene: .
J gene: TRBJ1-2
CDR3 protein: CASDGGWGYTF
CDR3 DNA: TGTGCCAGCGATGGGGGTTGGGGCTACACCTTC

clone size: .
V gene: TRBV2
D gene: .
J gene: TRBJ2-7
CDR3 protein: CASCQGKFHEQYF
CDR3 DNA: TGTGCCAGCTGCCAGGGGAAGTTTCACGAGCAGTACTTC

clone size: .
V gene: TRBV2
D gene: .
J gene: TRBJ2-7
CDR3 protein: CASNIPTPEQYF
CDR3 DNA: TGTGCCAGCAATATACCTACACCCGAGCAGTACTTC

clone size: .
V gene: TRBV30
D gene: TRBD1
J gene: TRBJ1-2
CDR3 protein: CAWSSDDRGSVYGYTF
CDR3 DNA: TGTGCCTGGTCAAGCGATGACAGGGGCTCTGTCTATGGCTACACCTTC

clone size: .
V gene: TRBV4-3
D gene: TRBD1
J gene: TRBJ1-2
CDR3 protein: CASSQDTGTAHYGYTF
CDR3 DNA: TGCGCCAGCAGCCAAGATACAGGGACAGCACACTATGGCTACACCTTC

clone size: .
V gene: TRBV2
D gene: .
J gene: TRBJ1-4
CDR3 protein: CASSYYQGRYNEKLFF
CDR3 DNA: TGTGCCAGCAGTTACTATCAGGGGCGGTATAATGAAAAACTGTTTTTT

clone size: .
V gene: TRBV9
D gene: .
J gene: TRBJ2-7
CDR3 protein: CASSPLGGRSYEQYF
CDR3 DNA: TGTGCCAGCAGCCCCTTGGGGGGCCGGTCCTACGAGCAGTACTTC

clone size: .
V gene: TRBV27
D gene: .
J gene: TRBJ2-2
CDR3 protein: CASNFGSTGELFF
CDR3 DNA: TGTGCCAGCAACTTTGGGAGCACCGGGGAGCTGTTTTTT

clone size: .
V gene: TRBV19
D gene: TRBD1
J gene: TRBJ1-1
CDR3 protein: CATLGQGGLNTEAFF
CDR3 DNA: TGTGCCACTCTGGGACAGGGAGGGCTGAACACTGAAGCTTTCTTT

clone size: .
V gene: TRBV12-3/TRBV12-4
D gene: .
J gene: TRBJ1-1
CDR3 protein: CASGERAEEAFF
CDR3 DNA: TGTGCCAGCGGGGAAAGGGCCGAAGAAGCTTTCTTT

clone size: .
V gene: TRBV7-9
D gene: .
J gene: TRBJ1-4
CDR3 protein: CASSLNFGVTTNEKLFF
CDR3 DNA: TGTGCCAGCAGCTTAAATTTCGGGGTGACAACTAATGAAAAACTGTTTTTT

clone size: .
V gene: TRBV6-6
D gene: .
J gene: TRBJ1-1
CDR3 protein: CASSLLNTEAFF
CDR3 DNA: TGTGCCAGCAGTCTACTGAACACTGAAGCTTTCTTT

clone size: .
V gene: TRBV18
D gene: .
J gene: TRBJ2-2
CDR3 protein: CASSLSTNTGELFF
CDR3 DNA: TGTGCCAGCTCACTCAGTACGAACACCGGGGAGCTGTTTTTT

clone size: .
V gene: TRBV19
D gene: TRBD2
J gene: TRBJ2-5
CDR3 protein: CASSMGLAGDQETQYF
CDR3 DNA: TGTGCCAGTAGTATGGGACTAGCGGGGGACCAAGAGACCCAGTACTTC

clone size: .
V gene: TRBV2
D gene: .
J gene: TRBJ1-1
CDR3 protein: CASSDGSANTEAFF
CDR3 DNA: TGTGCCAGCAGTGACGGGTCTGCGAACACTGAAGCTTTCTTT

clone size: .
V gene: TRBV3-1/TRBV3-2
D gene: TRBD1
J gene: TRBJ2-2
CDR3 protein: CASTHYGTGTNTGELFF
CDR3 DNA: TGTGCCAGCACTCATTATGGGACAGGTACTAACACCGGGGAGCTGTTTTTT

clone size: .
V gene: TRBV7-9
D gene: TRBD1
J gene: TRBJ1-6
CDR3 protein: CASSRDRDASPLHF
CDR3 DNA: TGTGCCAGCAGCCGAGACAGGGACGCTTCACCCCTCCACTTT

clone size: once
V gene: TRBV2
D gene: .
J gene: TRBJ1-5
CDR3 protein: CASSEGVLSNQPQHF
CDR3 DNA: TGTGCCAGCAGTGAAGGGGTGCTTAGCAATCAGCCCCAGCATTTT

clone size: .
V gene: TRBV19
D gene: .
J gene: TRBJ1-2
CDR3 protein: CASSSRGHWGYTF
CDR3 DNA: TGTGCCAGTAGTAGTCGGGGGCATTGGGGCTACACCTTC

clone size: .
V gene: TRBV12-3/TRBV12-4
D gene: .
J gene: TRBJ1-2
CDR3 protein: CASSLSRGYGYTF
CDR3 DNA: TGTGCCAGCAGTTTGAGCCGAGGCTATGGCTACACCTTC

clone size: .
V gene: TRBV5-5
D gene: .
J gene: TRBJ1-1
CDR3 protein: CASSLVTGSEAFF
CDR3 DNA: TGTGCCAGCAGCTTGGTAACAGGGTCCGAAGCTTTCTTT

clone size: .
V gene: TRBV4-2
D gene: TRBD1
J gene: TRBJ1-2
CDR3 protein: CASSPGTAENYGYTF
CDR3 DNA: TGTGCCAGCAGCCCTGGGACAGCCGAGAACTATGGCTACACCTTC

clone size: .
V gene: TRBV6-5
D gene: TRBD1
J gene: TRBJ1-6
CDR3 protein: CASSYSGTADSPLHF
CDR3 DNA: TGTGCCAGCAGTTACTCAGGGACAGCAGATTCACCCCTCCACTTT

clone size: .
V gene: TRBV5-1
D gene: .
J gene: TRBJ1-1
CDR3 protein: CASSFGYNTEAFF
CDR3 DNA: TGCGCCAGCAGCTTCGGCTATAACACTGAAGCTTTCTTT

clone size: .
V gene: TRBV19
D gene: TRBD2
J gene: TRBJ2-1
CDR3 protein: CASSIDPLGVAGAYNEQFF
CDR3 DNA: TGTGCCAGTAGTATAGATCCCCTGGGGGTAGCGGGGGCCTACAATGAGCAGTTCTTC

clone size: .
V gene: TRBV19
D gene: TRBD2
J gene: TRBJ2-7
CDR3 protein: CASSRSGRVDYEQYF
CDR3 DNA: TGTGCCAGTAGTAGGTCCGGGAGGGTCGACTACGAGCAGTACTTC

clone size: .
V gene: TRBV2
D gene: TRBD2
J gene: TRBJ2-5
CDR3 protein: CASSELAGETQYF
CDR3 DNA: TGTGCCAGCAGTGAACTAGCGGGAGAGACCCAGTACTTC

clone size: .
V gene: TRBV19
D gene: .
J gene: TRBJ1-1
CDR3 protein: CASSIVGLSEAFF
CDR3 DNA: TGTGCCAGTAGTATTGTGGGTCTGAGTGAAGCTTTCTTT

clone size: .
V gene: TRBV6-5
D gene: TRBD1
J gene: TRBJ1-1
CDR3 protein: CASTMTGVTEAFF
CDR3 DNA: TGTGCCAGCACCATGACAGGGGTCACTGAAGCTTTCTTT

clone size: .
V gene: TRBV27
D gene: .
J gene: TRBJ2-3
CDR3 protein: CASSSFGTPSSTDTQYF
CDR3 DNA: TGTGCCAGCAGTTCATTTGGGACGCCTTCTAGCACAGATACGCAGTATTTT

clone size: .
V gene: TRBV3-1/TRBV3-2
D gene: TRBD2
J gene: TRBJ2-1
CDR3 protein: CASSLGGRVEVSNEQFF
CDR3 DNA: TGTGCCAGCAGCCTTGGGGGGAGGGTTGAAGTAAGCAATGAGCAGTTCTTC

clone size: .
V gene: TRBV3-1/TRBV3-2
D gene: .
J gene: TRBJ1-4
CDR3 protein: CASSLDEKLFF
CDR3 DNA: TGTGCCAGCAGCCTAGACGAAAAACTGTTTTTT

clone size: .
V gene: TRBV15
D gene: .
J gene: TRBJ1-5
CDR3 protein: CATSRDPGNQPQHF
CDR3 DNA: TGTGCCACCAGCAGAGATCCAGGGAATCAGCCCCAGCATTTT

clone size: .
V gene: TRBV19
D gene: TRBD1
J gene: TRBJ2-7
CDR3 protein: CASSIAHRAPGQGYEQYF
CDR3 DNA: TGTGCCAGTAGTATAGCCCACAGGGCCCCGGGACAGGGATACGAGCAGTACTTC

clone size: .
V gene: TRBV3-1/TRBV3-2
D gene: .
J gene: TRBJ2-1
CDR3 protein: CASSQDGAPLWDPEQFF
CDR3 DNA: TGTGCCAGCAGCCAAGATGGGGCCCCACTTTGGGATCCCGAGCAGTTCTTC

clone size: .
V gene: TRBV5-4
D gene: .
J gene: TRBJ1-2
CDR3 protein: CASSSAPGPSSGYTF
CDR3 DNA: TGTGCCAGCAGCTCGGCGCCGGGACCGAGTTCGGGCTACACCTTC

clone size: .
V gene: TRBV24-1
D gene: .
J gene: TRBJ1-3
CDR3 protein: CATRGHAGNTIYF
CDR3 DNA: TGTGCCACCAGGGGACACGCAGGAAACACCATATATTTT

clone size: .
V gene: TRBV4-1
D gene: .
J gene: TRBJ2-3
CDR3 protein: CASSQEVRGTDTQYF
CDR3 DNA: TGCGCCAGCAGCCAAGAGGTGCGGGGCACAGATACGCAGTATTTT

clone size: .
V gene: TRBV7-9
D gene: .
J gene: TRBJ1-2
CDR3 protein: CASSLAGQIYGYTF
CDR3 DNA: TGTGCCAGCAGCTTAGCCGGCCAGATCTATGGCTACACCTTC